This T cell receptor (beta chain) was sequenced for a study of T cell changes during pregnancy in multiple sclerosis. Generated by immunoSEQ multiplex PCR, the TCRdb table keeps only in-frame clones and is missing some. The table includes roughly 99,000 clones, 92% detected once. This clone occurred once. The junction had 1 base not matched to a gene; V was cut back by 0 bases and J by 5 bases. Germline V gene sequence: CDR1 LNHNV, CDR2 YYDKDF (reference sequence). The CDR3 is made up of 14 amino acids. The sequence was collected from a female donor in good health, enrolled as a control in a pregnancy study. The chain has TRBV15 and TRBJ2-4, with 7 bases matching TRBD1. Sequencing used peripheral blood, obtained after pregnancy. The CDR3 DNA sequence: TGTGCCACCAGCAGAGATACAGGGGAAAACATTCAGTACTTC. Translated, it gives CATSRDTGENIQYF.